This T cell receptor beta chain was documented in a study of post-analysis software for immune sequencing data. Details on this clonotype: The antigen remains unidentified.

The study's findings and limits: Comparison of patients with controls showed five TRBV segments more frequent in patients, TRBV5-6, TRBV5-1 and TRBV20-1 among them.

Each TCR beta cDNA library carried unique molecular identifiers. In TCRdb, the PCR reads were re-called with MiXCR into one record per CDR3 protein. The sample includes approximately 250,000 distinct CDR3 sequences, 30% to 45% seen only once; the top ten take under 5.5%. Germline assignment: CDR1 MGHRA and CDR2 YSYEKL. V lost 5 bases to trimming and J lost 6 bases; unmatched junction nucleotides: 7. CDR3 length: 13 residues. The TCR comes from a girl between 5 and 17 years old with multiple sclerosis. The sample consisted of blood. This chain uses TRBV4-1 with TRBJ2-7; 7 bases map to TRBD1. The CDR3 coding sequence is TGCGCCAGCAGCAGTACAGGGGTTGGCGAGCAGTACTTC. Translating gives CASSSTGVGEQYF.